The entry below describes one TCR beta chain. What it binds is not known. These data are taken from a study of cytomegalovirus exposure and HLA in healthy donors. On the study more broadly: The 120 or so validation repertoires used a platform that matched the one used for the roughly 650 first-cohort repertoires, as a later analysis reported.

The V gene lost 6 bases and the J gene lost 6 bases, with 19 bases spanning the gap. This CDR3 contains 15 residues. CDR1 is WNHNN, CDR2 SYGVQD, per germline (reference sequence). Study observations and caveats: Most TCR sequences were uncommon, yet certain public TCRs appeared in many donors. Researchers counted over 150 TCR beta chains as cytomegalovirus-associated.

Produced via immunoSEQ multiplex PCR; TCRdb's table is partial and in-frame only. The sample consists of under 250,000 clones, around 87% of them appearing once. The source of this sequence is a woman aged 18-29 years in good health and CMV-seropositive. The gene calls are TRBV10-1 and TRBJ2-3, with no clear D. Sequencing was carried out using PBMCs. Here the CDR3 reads CASSPQRSGGDTQYF. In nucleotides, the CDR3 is TGCGCCAGCAGCCCTCAGCGCTCCGGTGGGGATACGCAGTATTTT.